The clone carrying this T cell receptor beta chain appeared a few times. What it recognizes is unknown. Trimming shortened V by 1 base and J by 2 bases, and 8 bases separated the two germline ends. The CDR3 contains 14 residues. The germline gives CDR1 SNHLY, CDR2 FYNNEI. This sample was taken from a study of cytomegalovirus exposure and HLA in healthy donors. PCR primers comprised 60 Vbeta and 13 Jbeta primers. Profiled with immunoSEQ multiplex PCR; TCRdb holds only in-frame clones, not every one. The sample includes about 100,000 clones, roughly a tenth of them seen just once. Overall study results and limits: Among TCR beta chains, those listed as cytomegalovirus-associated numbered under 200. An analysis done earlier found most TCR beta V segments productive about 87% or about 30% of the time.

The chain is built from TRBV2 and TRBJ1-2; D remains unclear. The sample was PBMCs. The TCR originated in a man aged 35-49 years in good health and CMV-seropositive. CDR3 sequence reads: CASSEGAWNYGYTF. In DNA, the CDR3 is TGTGCCAGCAGTGAAGGGGCGTGGAACTATGGCTACACCTTC. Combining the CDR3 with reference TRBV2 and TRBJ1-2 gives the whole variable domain EPEVTQTPSHQVTQMGQEVILRCVPISNHLYFYWYRQILGQKVEFLVSFYNNEISEKSEIFDDQFSVERPDGSNFTLKIRSTKLEDSAMYFCASSEGAWNYGYTFGSGTRLTVV.